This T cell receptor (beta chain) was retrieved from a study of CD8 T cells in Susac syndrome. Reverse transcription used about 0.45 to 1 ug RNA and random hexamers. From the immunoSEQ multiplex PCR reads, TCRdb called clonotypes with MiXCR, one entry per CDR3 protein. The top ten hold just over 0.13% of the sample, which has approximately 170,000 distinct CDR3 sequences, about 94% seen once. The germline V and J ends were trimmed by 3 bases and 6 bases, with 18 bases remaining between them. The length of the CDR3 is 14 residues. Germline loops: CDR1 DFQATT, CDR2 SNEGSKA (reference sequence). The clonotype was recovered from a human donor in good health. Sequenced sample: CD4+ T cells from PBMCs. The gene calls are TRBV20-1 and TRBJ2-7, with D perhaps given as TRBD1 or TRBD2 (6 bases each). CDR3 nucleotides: TGCAGTGCTAGTAAAGGGACTTTACAGGGCGAGCAGTACTTC. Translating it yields CSASKGTLQGEQYF.